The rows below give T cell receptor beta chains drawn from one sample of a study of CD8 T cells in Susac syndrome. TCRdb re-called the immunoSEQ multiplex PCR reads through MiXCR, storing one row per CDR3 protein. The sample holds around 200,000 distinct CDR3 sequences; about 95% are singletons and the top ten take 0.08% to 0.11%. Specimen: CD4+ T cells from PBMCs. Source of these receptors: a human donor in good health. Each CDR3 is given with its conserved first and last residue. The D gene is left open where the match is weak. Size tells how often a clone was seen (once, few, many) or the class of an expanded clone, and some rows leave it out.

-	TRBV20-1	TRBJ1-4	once	CSAQGGEANEKLFF	TGCAGTGCCCAAGGGGGGGAGGCTAATGAAAAACTGTTTTTT
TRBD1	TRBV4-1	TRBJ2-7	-	CASSRLVAGGYEQYF	TGCGCCAGCAGCCGCCTCGTAGCAGGGGGTTACGAGCAGTACTTC
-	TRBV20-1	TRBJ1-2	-	CSARGVPGGGYTF	TGCAGTGCTAGAGGCGTTCCAGGAGGCGGCTACACCTTC
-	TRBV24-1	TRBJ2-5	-	CATSDFTRTRETQYF	TGTGCCACCAGTGATTTTACAAGAACGAGGGAGACCCAGTACTTC
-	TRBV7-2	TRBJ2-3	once	CASSFRGRDTDTQYF	TGTGCCAGCAGCTTTAGGGGGAGGGACACAGATACGCAGTATTTT
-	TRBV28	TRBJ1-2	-	CASSLRTNYGYTF	TGTGCCAGCAGTCTCCGGACTAACTATGGCTACACCTTC
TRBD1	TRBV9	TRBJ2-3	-	CASSVGTGDTQYF	TGTGCCAGCAGCGTAGGGACAGGGGATACGCAGTATTTT
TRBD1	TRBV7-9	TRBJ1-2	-	CASSLETGGYGYTF	TGTGCCAGCAGCTTAGAGACAGGGGGCTATGGCTACACCTTC
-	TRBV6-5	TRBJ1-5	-	CASRYRDGNQPQHF	TGTGCCAGCAGATACAGGGATGGCAATCAGCCCCAGCATTTT
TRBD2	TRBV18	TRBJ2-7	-	CASSNRGGEQYF	TGTGCCAGCTCGAACCGCGGGGGCGAGCAGTACTTC
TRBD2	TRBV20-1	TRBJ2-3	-	CSAREPAGRTDTQYF	TGCAGTGCTAGAGAACCAGCGGGGCGCACAGATACGCAGTATTTT
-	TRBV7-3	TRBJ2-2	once	CASSLTGVGTGELFF	TGTGCCAGCAGCTTAACAGGGGTGGGCACCGGGGAGCTGTTTTTT
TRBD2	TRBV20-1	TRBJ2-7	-	CSARLAGIYEQYF	TGCAGTGCCCGACTAGCGGGGATCTACGAGCAGTACTTC
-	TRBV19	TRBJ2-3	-	CATSPGADTQYF	TGTGCCACGAGCCCCGGGGCAGATACGCAGTATTTT
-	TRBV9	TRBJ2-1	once	CASSSSSGASIF	TGTGCCAGCAGCTCCAGTTCGGGGGCAAGCATCTTC
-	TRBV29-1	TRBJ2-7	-	CSVEDPAYEQYF	TGCAGCGTTGAAGATCCTGCCTACGAGCAGTACTTC
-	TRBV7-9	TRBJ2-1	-	CASSFIRDGGNEQFF	TGTGCCAGCAGCTTCATTAGAGACGGAGGCAATGAGCAGTTCTTC
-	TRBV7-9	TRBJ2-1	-	CASSSESDEQFF	TGTGCCAGCAGCTCAGAGTCGGATGAGCAGTTCTTC
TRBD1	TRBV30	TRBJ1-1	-	CAWSVGDRGFF	TGTGCCTGGAGTGTAGGGGACAGGGGTTTCTTT
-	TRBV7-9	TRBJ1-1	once	CASRVDGNTEAFF	TGTGCCAGCAGAGTAGATGGGAACACTGAAGCTTTCTTT
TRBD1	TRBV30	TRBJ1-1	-	CARQGRRLDTEAFF	TGTGCCCGACAGGGAAGGAGGTTGGACACTGAAGCTTTCTTT
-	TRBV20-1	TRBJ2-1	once	CSAAGHSSYNEQFF	TGCAGTGCCGCGGGACACAGCTCCTACAATGAGCAGTTCTTC
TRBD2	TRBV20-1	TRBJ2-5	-	CSAPLATSGDRMTQYF	TGCAGTGCTCCCCTAGCGACTAGCGGGGACCGGATGACCCAGTACTTC
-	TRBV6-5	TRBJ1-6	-	CASSSPVGRGSPLHF	TGTGCCAGCAGTTCCCCCGTGGGAAGGGGTTCACCCCTCCACTTT
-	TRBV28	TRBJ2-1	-	CASSLGSGPQFF	TGTGCCAGCAGTTTAGGGAGCGGACCTCAGTTCTTC
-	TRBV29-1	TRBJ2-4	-	CSVAGRNKNIQYF	TGCAGCGTTGCGGGACGGAACAAAAACATTCAGTACTTC
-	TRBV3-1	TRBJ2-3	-	CATSFGSGSDTQYF	TGTGCCACCTCCTTCGGGAGTGGCTCAGATACGCAGTATTTT
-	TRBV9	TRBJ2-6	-	CASSVAGANVLTF	TGTGCCAGCAGCGTAGCTGGGGCCAACGTCCTGACTTTC
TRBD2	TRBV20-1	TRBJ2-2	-	CSASFEVQGWTRAGTGELFF	TGCAGTGCTAGCTTCGAAGTTCAAGGTTGGACTAGAGCGGGTACCGGGGAGCTGTTTTTT
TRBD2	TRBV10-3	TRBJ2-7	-	CAISGSGGIYEQYF	TGTGCCATCAGTGGTAGCGGGGGGATATACGAGCAGTACTTC
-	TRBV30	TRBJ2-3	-	CALIRSPDTQYF	TGTGCCCTAATAAGGTCCCCAGATACGCAGTATTTT
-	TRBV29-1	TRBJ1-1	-	CSVRDYTEAFF	TGCAGCGTAAGAGATTACACTGAAGCTTTCTTT
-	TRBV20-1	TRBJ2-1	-	CSARAGAYSYNEQFF	TGCAGTGCTAGAGCTGGGGCTTACTCCTACAATGAGCAGTTCTTC
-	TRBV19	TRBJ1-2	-	CASSIGPDYGYTF	TGTGCCAGTAGTATCGGACCGGACTATGGCTACACCTTC
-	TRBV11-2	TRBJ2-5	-	CASSLMSGRQETQYF	TGTGCCAGCAGCTTAATGTCAGGGCGGCAAGAGACCCAGTACTTC
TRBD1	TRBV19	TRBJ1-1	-	CASKTSDRGGTEAFF	TGTGCCAGTAAAACATCGGACAGGGGAGGTACTGAAGCTTTCTTT
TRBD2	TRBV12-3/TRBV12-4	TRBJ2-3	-	CASSSSPGGEDTQYF	TGTGCCAGCAGTTCGTCACCGGGAGGAGAGGATACGCAGTATTTT
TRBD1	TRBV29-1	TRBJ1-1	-	CSGWDREVEAFF	TGCAGCGGCTGGGACAGGGAGGTTGAAGCTTTCTTT
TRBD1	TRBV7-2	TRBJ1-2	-	CASSLGSDRAYGYTF	TGTGCCAGCAGCTTAGGATCTGACAGGGCTTATGGCTACACCTTC
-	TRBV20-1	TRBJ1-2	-	CSARVEGTHTF	TGCAGTGCTAGAGTAGAGGGAACTCACACCTTC
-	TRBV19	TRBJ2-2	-	CASSMWGVGELFF	TGTGCCAGTAGTATGTGGGGAGTCGGGGAGCTGTTTTTT
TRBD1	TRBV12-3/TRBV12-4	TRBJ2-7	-	CASSRQGDEQYF	TGTGCCAGCAGTCGACAGGGCGACGAGCAGTACTTC
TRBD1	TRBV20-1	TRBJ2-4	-	CSAAGQDKNIQYF	TGCAGTGCCGCCGGACAGGACAAAAACATTCAGTACTTC
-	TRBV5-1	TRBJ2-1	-	CASSLDGGHYNEQFF	TGCGCCAGCAGCTTGGATGGGGGACACTACAATGAGCAGTTCTTC
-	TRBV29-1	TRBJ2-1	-	CSVDADSLFF	TGCAGCGTTGATGCGGACTCGTTGTTCTTC
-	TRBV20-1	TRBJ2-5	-	CSAITYGETQYF	TGCAGTGCTATCACCTACGGGGAGACCCAGTACTTC
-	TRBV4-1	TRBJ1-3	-	CASSQVSRRDTIYF	TGCGCCAGCAGCCAAGTTTCCAGGCGGGACACCATATATTTT
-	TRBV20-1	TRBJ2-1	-	CSARREGGQFF	TGCAGTGCTAGACGTGAGGGGGGGCAGTTCTTC
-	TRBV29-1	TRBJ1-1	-	CSVDERGGGSMNTEAFF	TGCAGCGTTGACGAAAGGGGGGGCGGTTCCATGAACACTGAAGCTTTCTTT
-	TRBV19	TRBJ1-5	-	CASSTNPGTRYQPQHF	TGTGCCAGTAGTACCAACCCCGGAACGCGTTATCAGCCCCAGCATTTT
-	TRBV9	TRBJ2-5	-	CASSPNTGLWGMETQYF	TGTGCCAGCAGCCCAAATACCGGCTTATGGGGGATGGAGACCCAGTACTTC
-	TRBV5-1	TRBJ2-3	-	CASSRSRDTQYF	TGCGCCAGCAGCCGATCCAGAGATACGCAGTATTTT
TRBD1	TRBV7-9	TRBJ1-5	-	CASSSGTEDQPQHF	TGTGCCAGCAGCTCCGGGACAGAGGATCAGCCCCAGCATTTT
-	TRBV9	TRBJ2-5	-	CASSVGILGLGVQETQYF	TGTGCCAGCAGCGTAGGAATTCTCGGGTTGGGGGTCCAAGAGACCCAGTACTTC